Described below is a single TCR beta chain sequence and its context. This record belongs to a study of T cells after posttransplantation cyclophosphamide. The protocol was immunoSEQ multiplex PCR, while the TCRdb copy is restricted to in-frame clones and leaves out a portion. The repertoire holds about 52,000 clones, with approximately 94% as singletons. Germline loops: CDR1 SGHVS, CDR2 FNYEAQ. The CDR3 is made up of 15 amino acids. Trimming cost V 5 bases and J 0 bases, with 8 bases left between them. The sequenced sample was PBMCs. The chain links TRBV7-6 to TRBJ2-6; D is unresolved. This TCR was sampled from a woman aged 25 to 39 in good health and a related stem cell transplant donor. For the CDR3, the DNA is TGTGCCAGCAGCCTCGAGCACTCTGGGGCCAACGTCCTGACTTTC. It yields the protein CASSLEHSGANVLTF.